This entry lists 27 T cell receptor beta chains sequenced from one sample in a study of T cell responses to AZD1222 COVID-19 vaccine. The repertoire was sequenced with immunoSEQ multiplex PCR; TCRdb's copy has only in-frame clones and lacks some. The table includes around 110,000 clones, about 90% detected once. Sequences were derived from peripheral blood, sampled 28 days after the second AZD1222 dose. The source is an adult who received the AZD1222 COVID-19 vaccine.

The chain combines TRBV19 with TRBJ1-5; D possibly corresponds to TRBD1 (5 bases). CDR1 and CDR2 (germline): LNHDA, SQIVND (reference sequence). The length of the CDR3 is 14 residues. Deletions cut 4 bases from V and 5 bases from J, with 12 bases between. In DNA, the CDR3 is TGTGCCAGTAGTAGGGGACGGGACTATCAGCCCCAGCATTTT. Residues: CASSRGRDYQPQHF.

V is TRBV3-1 (or the pseudogene TRBV3-2) and J is TRBJ1-2; D remains unclear. V was shortened by 3 bases and J by 4 bases, with 6 bases between the two germline ends. The CDR3 consists of 12 residues. Germline V gene sequence: CDR1 LGHDT, CDR2 YNNKEL (reference sequence). The CDR3 region is CASSQSLYGYTF. CDR3 sequence (DNA): TGTGCCAGCAGCCAGAGCCTCTATGGCTACACCTTC.

The chain recombines TRBV6-1 with TRBJ2-6, with D possibly TRBD1 on 6 matching bases. The CDR3 contains 14 residues. V lost 3 bases, J lost 15 bases, and 18 bases lay in between. Germline V CDR1 and CDR2: MNHNS, SASEGT. The CDR3 here is CASSESQGSRGLTF. CDR3 bases: TGTGCCAGCAGTGAGAGCCAGGGGTCCCGAGGCCTGACTTTC.

The chain joins TRBV6-5 to TRBJ1-6; D call uncertain. Trimming took 5 bases from V and 0 from J, leaving 8 bases between them. Germline V CDR1 and CDR2: MNHEY, SVGAGI. This CDR3 has 15 amino acids. The CDR3 region has the DNA TGTGCCAGCAGTATCGGGAGCTCCTATAATTCACCCCTCCACTTT. Residues: CASSIGSSYNSPLHF.

The rearrangement uses TRBV4-2 and TRBJ1-5; weak D call: TRBD1 (6 bases). The CDR3 is 15 amino acids. CDR1 and CDR2 (germline): LGHNA, YNFKEQ. Trimming removed 4 bases at V and 5 bases at J, with 15 bases between. In nucleotides, the CDR3 is TGTGCCAGCAGCCGAGTCCGGGACAATGATCAGCCCCAGCATTTT. It specifies CASSRVRDNDQPQHF.

The V and J genes are TRBV30 and TRBJ1-1; tentatively, D is TRBD1 (5 bases). Deletions cut 7 bases from V and 0 bases from J, with 15 bases between. The CDR3 sequence is 14 residues long. Germline CDR1 GTSNPN, CDR2 SVGIG (reference sequence). This chain's CDR3 is CAFQRGALNTEAFF. DNA of the CDR3: TGTGCCTTCCAAAGGGGAGCGTTGAACACTGAAGCTTTCTTT. Looking up the rest from reference TRBV30 and TRBJ1-1 gives the full variable domain: SQTIHQWPATLVQPVGSPLSLECTVEGTSNPNLYWYRQAAGRGLQLLFYSVGIGQISSEVPQNLSASRPQDRQFILSSKKLLLSDSGFYLCAFQRGALNTEAFFGQGTRLTVV.

V is TRBV2 and J is TRBJ1-2; D might be TRBD1 (5 bases). Germline CDR1 and CDR2: SNHLY and FYNNEI. V lost 1 base and J 4 bases, leaving 13 bases between the germline ends. The CDR3 contains 15 residues. CDR3 coding DNA: TGTGCCAGCAGTGAAGAAGGACAACTTTTCTATGGCTACACCTTC. This codes for CASSEEGQLFYGYTF.

The chain links TRBV4-1 to TRBJ2-1; 9 bases are a match to TRBD1. Germline V gene data show CDR1 as MGHRA and CDR2 as YSYEKL. V shed 3 bases, J shed 3 bases, and the junction held 9 bases outside the gene matches. The CDR3 is 17 amino acids. In DNA form, the CDR3 reads TGCGCCAGCAGCCACGGCCTCGGGACAGGGCTCTACAATGAGCAGTTCTTC. Protein sequence: CASSHGLGTGLYNEQFF.

V is TRBV28 and J is TRBJ2-7, with 8 positions matching TRBD2. Looked up from germline, CDR1 is MDHEN and CDR2 is SYDVKM. The J segment lost 4 bases and the V segment lost 5 bases, leaving 10 bases of the junction unmatched. The CDR3 spans 15 residues. The CDR3 loop reads CASSPREGVRYEQYF. DNA for the CDR3: TGTGCCAGCAGTCCCCGGGAGGGGGTTAGATACGAGCAGTACTTC.

The chain is built from TRBV5-5 and TRBJ2-3, with D unresolved. In germline, CDR1 is SGHKS, CDR2 YYEKEE (reference sequence). The V end lost 3 bases, the J end lost 2 bases, and 7 bases lay between the germline ends. The CDR3 contains 13 residues. The CDR3 is CASSWAATDTQYF. The DNA for the CDR3 is TGTGCCAGCAGCTGGGCAGCCACAGATACGCAGTATTTT.

V and J are TRBV7-9 and TRBJ2-1, with D possibly TRBD1 on 5 matching bases. The CDR3 length is 12 residues. Germline V CDR1 and CDR2: SEHNR, FQNEAQ (reference sequence). V was clipped by 5 bases and J by 9 bases, with 11 bases between them. CDR3 nucleotides: TGTGCCAGCAGCATGCAGGGTGGTGAGCAGTTCTTC. It translates to CASSMQGGEQFF.

This chain joins TRBV6-5 and TRBJ1-2, with 7 bases matching TRBD1. Germline CDR1 is MNHEY and CDR2 is SVGAGI. Trimming took 2 bases from V and 4 from J; bases not matched to a gene: 4. The CDR3 is 14 amino acids. The CDR3 bases are TGTGCCAGCAGTTACCCTAGGGGGCTCTATGGCTACACCTTC. Its protein product is CASSYPRGLYGYTF.

This chain uses TRBV28 with TRBJ1-5; D remains unclear. CDR1 and CDR2 (germline): MDHEN, SYDVKM. V shed 8 bases and J shed 4 bases, with 18 bases lying between them. This CDR3 contains 15 residues. The CDR3 nucleotides read TGTGCCAGCTCATACCCGAGCTTCGGAAATCAGCCCCAGCATTTT. Translating gives CASSYPSFGNQPQHF.

The chain combines TRBV19 with TRBJ1-1; D not resolved. Germline V lookup: CDR1 LNHDA, CDR2 SQIVND (reference sequence). The CDR3 spans 12 residues. Deletions cut 5 bases from V and 7 bases from J, with 11 bases between. This chain's CDR3 is CASSSTLFEAFF. The CDR3 nucleotides are TGTGCCAGTAGTTCAACCCTATTTGAAGCTTTCTTT.

This clone is a singleton in its sample. V is TRBV7-2 and J is TRBJ1-5, with no clear D. The CDR3 spans 11 residues. The germline CDR1 and CDR2 sequences are SGHTA and FQGNSA. V dropped 8 bases and J dropped 2 bases, with 4 bases sitting between them. The CDR3 protein is CASGGNQPQHF. For the CDR3, the DNA is TGTGCCAGCGGGGGCAATCAGCCCCAGCATTTT.

As for this clone: In the same sample, other DNA sequences code for this CDR3. This chain links TRBV4-3 with TRBJ2-3; no reliable D call. The CDR3 consists of 14 residues. Trimming left V 1 base short and J 4 bases short, with 9 bases between. Germline CDR1 LGHNA, CDR2 YSLEER. CDR3 sequence reads: CASSQGGSADTQYF. In nucleotides, the CDR3 is TGCGCCAGCAGCCAAGGGGGATCCGCAGATACGCAGTATTTT.

The chain combines TRBV9 with TRBJ1-1, with TRBD1 as a possible D gene (6 bases). The CDR3 consists of 14 residues. V shed 4 bases and J shed 3 bases, with 13 bases lying between them. CDR1 SGDLS and CDR2 YYNGEE come from the germline V gene. The CDR3 region has the DNA TGTGCCAGCAGCACAGGGCAGAGCTACACTGAAGCTTTCTTT. Translating it yields CASSTGQSYTEAFF.

The rearrangement uses TRBV30 and TRBJ1-5; 9 bases align to TRBD1. V dropped 2 bases and J dropped 2; count of bases not matched to a gene: 7. This CDR3 contains 16 residues. Looked up from germline, CDR1 is GTSNPN and CDR2 is SVGIG (reference sequence). The CDR3 region is CAWSSGRDRGNQPQHF. CDR3 bases: TGTGCCTGGAGTTCCGGCCGGGACAGGGGCAATCAGCCCCAGCATTTT.

This clone was counted once. The chain recombines TRBV5-4 with TRBJ1-1; weak D call: TRBD1 (5 bases). Germline values: CDR1 SGHNT, CDR2 YYREEE (reference sequence). Trimming removed 4 bases at V and 1 base at J, with 11 bases between. CDR3 size: 14 residues. In nucleotides, the CDR3 is TGTGCCAGCAGCCTCCGACAGTCGAACACTGAAGCTTTCTTT. Its protein product is CASSLRQSNTEAFF.

The DNA of the CDR3 is TGTGCCAGCAGCTCCGGACTCTACACCGGGGAGCTGTTTTTT. This sequence encodes CASSSGLYTGELFF. This chain uses TRBV11-3 with TRBJ2-2, with D possibly matching TRBD2 (5 bases). Germline CDR1 reads SGHNT; CDR2 reads YENEEA. The CDR3 consists of 14 residues. Deletions cut 4 bases from V and 3 bases from J, with 9 bases between.

This clone was seen more than once but under ten times. This rearrangement joins TRBV10-2 to TRBJ2-7; the match to TRBD1 covers 7 bases. With 10 bases clipped from V and 0 bases from J, the junction kept 6 bases outside the gene matches. CDR1 and CDR2 (germline): WSHSY, SAAADI. The CDR3 covers 13 residues. The CDR3 sequence: CAIRDSHSYEQYF. CDR3 nucleotide sequence: TGCGCCATCCGGGACAGCCACTCCTACGAGCAGTACTTC.

J is TRBJ2-4 and V is TRBV11-2; D is uncertain. The V gene's germline CDR1 is SGHAT and CDR2 FQNNGV. CDR3 length: 16 residues. V lost 0 bases to trimming and J lost 8 bases, with 17 bases between them. CDR3 protein: CASSLEDGWGSDIQYF. The CDR3 DNA is TGTGCCAGCAGCTTAGAAGACGGGTGGGGTTCAGACATTCAGTACTTC.

V is TRBV30 and J is TRBJ1-1; D is unresolved. V was cut by 2 bases and J by 4 bases, with 11 bases left in between. This CDR3 has 13 amino acids. Germline lookup yields CDR1 GTSNPN and CDR2 SVGIG (reference sequence). As DNA, the CDR3 is TGTGCCTGGAGTTTCCAGGTCGGCACTGAAGCTTTCTTT. The encoded protein is CAWSFQVGTEAFF.

CDR3 loop: CASSTPAGEGETQYF. The CDR3 DNA reads TGTGCCAGCAGTACACCTGCGGGGGAGGGAGAGACCCAGTACTTC. The rearrangement uses TRBV5-4 and TRBJ2-5; 7 nucleotides match TRBD2. The CDR3 contains 15 residues. CDR1 is SGHNT and CDR2 is YYREEE in the germline V gene (reference sequence). V was pared by 5 bases and J by 4 bases, with 11 bases of the junction left unmatched.

This chain uses TRBV6-6 with TRBJ1-5; perhaps TRBD1 as D (6 bases). Trimming stripped 2 bases from V and 3 bases from J, with 11 bases between. Germline V gene data show CDR1 as MNHNY and CDR2 as SVGAGI (reference sequence). The CDR3 runs to 15 residues. CDR3 amino acids: CASSYRGQSNQPQHF. CDR3 sequence (DNA): TGTGCCAGCAGTTACCGAGGACAGTCCAATCAGCCCCAGCATTTT.

This chain joins TRBV5-1 and TRBJ1-5; possibly TRBD1 for D (5 bases). The V gene's germline CDR1 is SGHRS and CDR2 YFSETQ. The CDR3 sequence is 13 residues long. V lost 3 bases, J lost 6 bases, and 10 bases lay in between. CDR3 nucleotide sequence: TGCGCCAGCAGCTCCCTGGGGGGTCAGCCCCAGCATTTT. It codes for CASSSLGGQPQHF.

This chain joins TRBV11-2 and TRBJ2-2, with TRBD1 matching over 8 bases. CDR1 and CDR2 (germline): SGHAT, FQNNGV. The CDR3 consists of 14 residues. V was pared by 8 bases and J by 4 bases, with 6 bases of the junction left unmatched. This CDR3 reads CASSSGGSTGELFF. CDR3 bases: TGTGCCAGCTCATCAGGGGGCAGCACCGGGGAGCTGTTTTTT. The entire variable domain, with the rest obtained from reference TRBV11-2 and TRBJ2-2, is as follows: EAGVAQSPRYKIIEKRQSVAFWCNPISGHATLYWYQQILGQGPKLLIQFQNNGVVDDSQLPKDRFSAERLKGVDSTLKIQPAKLEDSAVYLCASSSGGSTGELFFGEGSRLTVL.